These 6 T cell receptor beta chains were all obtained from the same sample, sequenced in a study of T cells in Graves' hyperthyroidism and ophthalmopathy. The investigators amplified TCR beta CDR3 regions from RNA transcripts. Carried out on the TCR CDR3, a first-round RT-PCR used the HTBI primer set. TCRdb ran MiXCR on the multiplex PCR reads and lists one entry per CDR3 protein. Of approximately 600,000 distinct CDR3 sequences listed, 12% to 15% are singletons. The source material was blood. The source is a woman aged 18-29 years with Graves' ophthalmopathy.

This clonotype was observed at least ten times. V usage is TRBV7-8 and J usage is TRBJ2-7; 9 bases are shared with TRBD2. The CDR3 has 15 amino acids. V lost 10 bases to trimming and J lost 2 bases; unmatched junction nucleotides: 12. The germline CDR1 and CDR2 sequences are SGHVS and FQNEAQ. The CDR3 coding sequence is TGTGCCACCCAAAAGGGTCGCGGGAGGGCCTACGAGCAGTACTTC. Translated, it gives CATQKGRGRAYEQYF.

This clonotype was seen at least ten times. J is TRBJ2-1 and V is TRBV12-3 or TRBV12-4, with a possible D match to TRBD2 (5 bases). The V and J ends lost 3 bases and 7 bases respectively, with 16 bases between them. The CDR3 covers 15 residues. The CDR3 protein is CASSFRSTSGNEQFF. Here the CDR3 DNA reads TGTGCCAGCAGTTTTAGGAGTACCTCGGGGAATGAGCAGTTCTTC.

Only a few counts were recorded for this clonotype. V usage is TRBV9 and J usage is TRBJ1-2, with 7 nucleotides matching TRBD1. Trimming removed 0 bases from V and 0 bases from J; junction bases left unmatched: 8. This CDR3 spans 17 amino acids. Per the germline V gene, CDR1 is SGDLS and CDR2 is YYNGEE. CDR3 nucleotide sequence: TGTGCCAGCAGCGTAGGTGACAGGGAAATGACTAACTATGGCTACACCTTC. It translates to CASSVGDREMTNYGYTF.

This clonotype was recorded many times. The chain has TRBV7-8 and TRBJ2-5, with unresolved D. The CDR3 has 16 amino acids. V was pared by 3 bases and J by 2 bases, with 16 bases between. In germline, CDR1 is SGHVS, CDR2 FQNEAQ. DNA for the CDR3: TGTGCCAGCAGCTTTTATAAGGGATCCCATCAAGAGACCCAGTACTTC. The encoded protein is CASSFYKGSHQETQYF.

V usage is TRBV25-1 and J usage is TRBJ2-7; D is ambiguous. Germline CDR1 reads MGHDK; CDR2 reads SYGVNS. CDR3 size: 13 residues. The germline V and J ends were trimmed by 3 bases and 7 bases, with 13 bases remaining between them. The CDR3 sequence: CASSEASRREQYF. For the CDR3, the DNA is TGTGCCAGCAGTGAGGCGAGCCGCAGGGAGCAGTACTTC.

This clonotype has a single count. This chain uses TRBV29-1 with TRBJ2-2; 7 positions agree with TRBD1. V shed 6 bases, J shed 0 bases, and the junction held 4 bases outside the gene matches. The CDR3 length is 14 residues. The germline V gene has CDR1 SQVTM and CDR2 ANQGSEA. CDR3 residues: CSVRGTANTGELFF. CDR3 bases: TGCAGCGTCAGGGGGACAGCGAACACCGGGGAGCTGTTTTTT.